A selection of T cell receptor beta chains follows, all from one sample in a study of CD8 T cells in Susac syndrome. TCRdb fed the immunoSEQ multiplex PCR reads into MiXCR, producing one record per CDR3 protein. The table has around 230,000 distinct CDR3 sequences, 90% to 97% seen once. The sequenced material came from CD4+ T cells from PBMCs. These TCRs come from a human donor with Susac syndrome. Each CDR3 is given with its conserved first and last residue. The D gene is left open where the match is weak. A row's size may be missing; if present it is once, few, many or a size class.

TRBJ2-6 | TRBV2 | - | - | CASRGRALNGANVLTF | TGTGCCAGCAGGGGCAGGGCCCTTAATGGGGCCAACGTCCTGACTTTC
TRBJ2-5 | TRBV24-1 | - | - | CATSDSLRGETQYF | TGTGCCACCAGTGATAGCCTCAGGGGCGAGACCCAGTACTTC
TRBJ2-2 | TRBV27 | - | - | CASRLQGRTGELFF | TGTGCCAGCAGGTTGCAGGGGAGAACCGGGGAGCTGTTTTTT
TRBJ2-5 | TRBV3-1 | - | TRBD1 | CASSRGQGGETQYF | TGTGCCAGCAGCCGGGGACAGGGTGGGGAGACCCAGTACTTC
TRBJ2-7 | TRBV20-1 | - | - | CSAILGTYEQYF | TGCAGTGCTATCCTGGGAACCTACGAGCAGTACTTC
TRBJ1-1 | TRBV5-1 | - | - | CASSRSGAGRTEAFF | TGCGCCAGCAGCCGCTCTGGAGCAGGGAGGACTGAAGCTTTCTTT
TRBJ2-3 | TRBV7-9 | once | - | CASSLASYTAEQYF | TGTGCCAGCAGCTTAGCCTCTTACACGGCGGAGCAGTATTTT
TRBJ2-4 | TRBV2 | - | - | CASSSDAKNIQYF | TGTGCCAGCAGTTCAGACGCCAAAAACATTCAGTACTTC
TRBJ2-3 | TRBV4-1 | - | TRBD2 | CASSPRLAFDTQYF | TGCGCCAGCAGCCCTCGACTAGCGTTCGATACGCAGTATTTT
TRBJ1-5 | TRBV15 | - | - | CATSRVLGQPQHF | TGTGCCACCAGCAGGGTACTAGGGCAGCCCCAGCATTTT
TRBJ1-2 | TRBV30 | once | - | CAWSPIGSGYGYTF | TGTGCCTGGAGCCCCATAGGGTCGGGCTATGGCTACACCTTC
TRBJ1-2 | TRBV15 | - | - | CATSRGKEYGYTF | TGTGCCACCAGCAGAGGGAAGGAGTATGGCTACACCTTC
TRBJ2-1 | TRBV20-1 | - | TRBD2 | CSARQTSGRSSEQFF | TGCAGTGCCCGGCAGACTAGCGGGAGATCGAGTGAGCAGTTCTTC
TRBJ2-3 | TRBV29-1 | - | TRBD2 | CSVSASGEPTDTQYF | TGCAGCGTTTCGGCTAGCGGAGAGCCCACAGATACGCAGTATTTT
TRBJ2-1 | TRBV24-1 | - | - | CATSKGGPSYNEQFF | TGTGCCACCAGTAAAGGGGGGCCCTCCTACAATGAGCAGTTCTTC
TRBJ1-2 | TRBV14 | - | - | CASSQVQGLPGHGYTF | TGTGCCAGCAGCCAAGTCCAGGGTCTCCCCGGCCATGGCTACACCTTC
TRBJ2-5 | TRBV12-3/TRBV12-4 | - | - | CASSFYRGATRETQYF | TGTGCCAGCAGTTTCTACCGGGGCGCGACGCGAGAGACCCAGTACTTC
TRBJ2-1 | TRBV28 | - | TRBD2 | CASSSHRTSGRGDYNEQFF | TGTGCCAGCAGTTCACATCGGACTAGCGGGAGGGGTGACTACAATGAGCAGTTCTTC